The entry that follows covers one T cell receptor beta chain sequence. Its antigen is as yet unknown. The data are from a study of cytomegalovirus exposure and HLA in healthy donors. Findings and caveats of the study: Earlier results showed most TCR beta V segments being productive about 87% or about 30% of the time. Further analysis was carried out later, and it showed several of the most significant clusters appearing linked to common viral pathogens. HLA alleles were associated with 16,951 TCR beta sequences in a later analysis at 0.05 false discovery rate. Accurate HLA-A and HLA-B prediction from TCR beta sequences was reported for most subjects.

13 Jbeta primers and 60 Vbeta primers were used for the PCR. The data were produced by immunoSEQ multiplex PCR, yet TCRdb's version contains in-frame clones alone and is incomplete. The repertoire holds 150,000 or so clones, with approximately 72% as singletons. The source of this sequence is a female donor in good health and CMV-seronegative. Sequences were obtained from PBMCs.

In DNA form, the CDR3 reads TGCGCCAGCAGCCAAGATGTCACTCCCCAAGAGACCCAGTACTTC. It encodes CASSQDVTPQETQYF. This chain joins TRBV4-3 and TRBJ2-5; D gene uncertain. Germline V gives CDR1 LGHNA, CDR2 YSLEER. Deletions cut 0 bases from V and 1 base from J, with 9 bases between. This CDR3 is 15 amino acids long.